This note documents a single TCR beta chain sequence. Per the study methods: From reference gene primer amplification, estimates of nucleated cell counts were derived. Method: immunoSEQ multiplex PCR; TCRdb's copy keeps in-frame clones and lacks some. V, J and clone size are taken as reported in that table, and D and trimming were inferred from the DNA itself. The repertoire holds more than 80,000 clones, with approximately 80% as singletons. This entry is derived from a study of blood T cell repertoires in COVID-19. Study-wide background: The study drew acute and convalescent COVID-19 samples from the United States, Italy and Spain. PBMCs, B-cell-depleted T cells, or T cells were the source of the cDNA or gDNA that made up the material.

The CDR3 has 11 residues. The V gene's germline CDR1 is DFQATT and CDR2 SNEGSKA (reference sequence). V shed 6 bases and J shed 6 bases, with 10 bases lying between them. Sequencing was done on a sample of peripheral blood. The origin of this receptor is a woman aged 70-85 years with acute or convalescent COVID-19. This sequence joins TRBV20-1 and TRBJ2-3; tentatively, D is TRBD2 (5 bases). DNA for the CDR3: TGCAGTGCCCGGGGTCCCGATACGCAGTATTTT. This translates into CSARGPDTQYF.